This is a list of T cell receptor beta chains from one sample in a study of blood T cell repertoires in COVID-19. Only in-frame clones appear in the TCRdb table, and some are missing; sequencing was by immunoSEQ multiplex PCR. This sample carries roughly 150,000 clones, around 83% of them seen once, and the ten largest clones take 5.4%. Sample: peripheral blood. The receptors come from a woman in her fifties or sixties with COVID-19, enrolled during active disease. The CDR3 runs from the conserved cysteine through the conserved F or W. The D gene is left open where the match is weak. Clone size is stated in some rows and not others, as once, few, many or a class when expanded.

. TRBD2 TRBJ2-7 TRBV30 TGTGCCTGGAGTGCGGCTAGCGGGGGATACGAGCAGTACTTC CAWSAASGGYEQYF
. . TRBJ2-1 TRBV5-6 TGTGCCAGCAGCTTGGGGGCCCGCTCCTACAATGAGCAGTTCTTC CASSLGARSYNEQFF
. . TRBJ1-1 TRBV5-6 TGTGCCAGCAGCTTGGAGCGTCAGGGCCCTAAGAGGAACACTGAAGCTTTCTTT CASSLERQGPKRNTEAFF
. TRBD1 TRBJ1-2 TRBV4-3 TGCGCCAGCAGCCTTGGACAGGGAACCCATGGCTACACCTTC CASSLGQGTHGYTF
. TRBD1 TRBJ1-6 TRBV5-4 TGTGCCAGCAGCTTGGCCGGCGGGACAGGGTATTCACCCCTCCACTTT CASSLAGGTGYSPLHF
once TRBD1 TRBJ1-1 TRBV19 TGTGCCAGTAGTATAAGACAGGGGGCGAAGGGCACTGAAGCTTTCTTT CASSIRQGAKGTEAFF
. TRBD2 TRBJ2-3 TRBV3-1/TRBV3-2 TGTGCCAGCAGCCAACTGCTAGCGGGGGGCCCAGATACGCAGTATTTT CASSQLLAGGPDTQYF
. TRBD2 TRBJ2-2 TRBV6-1 TGTGCCAGCAGTGGTCTAAGCGGGGGGCCGAACACCGGGGAGCTGTTTTTT CASSGLSGGPNTGELFF
. TRBD1 TRBJ2-2 TRBV24-1 TGTGCCACCAGTGGCGAGGGACAGGAGCTTCCAATAGGGGCCGGGGAGCTGTTTTTT CATSGEGQELPIGAGELFF
once . TRBJ1-4 TRBV7-2 TGTGCCAGCAGCACACGGACAGTTAGTAATGAAAAACTGTTTTTT CASSTRTVSNEKLFF
. . TRBJ1-6 TRBV5-4 TGTGCCAGCAGCTTAAATCAGGCAGGGCTCGGTTCACCCCTCCACTTT CASSLNQAGLGSPLHF
. TRBD1 TRBJ1-1 TRBV7-9 TGTGCCAGCAGCGTACAGGGGGAAAACACTGAAGCTTTCTTT CASSVQGENTEAFF
once TRBD1 TRBJ1-1 TRBV30 TGTGCCTTCTCGGGACAGGGAAACACTGAAGCTTTCTTT CAFSGQGNTEAFF
. TRBD2 TRBJ2-3 TRBV12-5 TGTGCTAGTGGTTTCCCAGCGGGGGCAACGGCAGATACGCAGTATTTT CASGFPAGATADTQYF
. . TRBJ1-1 TRBV6-4 TGTGCCAGCAGTCCAGGGATGAACACTGAAGCTTTCTTT CASSPGMNTEAFF
. TRBD2 TRBJ2-1 TRBV5-1 TGCGCCAGCAGCCCCGGACTAGCGGGGGGAAACAATGAGCAGTTCTTC CASSPGLAGGNNEQFF
. . TRBJ2-2 TRBV2 TGTGCCAGCAGTGGAGCGGGCGTGAACACCGGGGAGCTGTTTTTT CASSGAGVNTGELFF
. . TRBJ1-3 TRBV5-6 TGTGCCAGCAGCTTCCGTCCCCAGGGTTCCAGCTCTGGAAACACCATATATTTT CASSFRPQGSSSGNTIYF
. . TRBJ1-2 TRBV5-6 TGTGCCAGCAGCAACCCCTACCAGGGAGGGGACTATGGCTACACCTTC CASSNPYQGGDYGYTF
. . TRBJ1-4 TRBV30 TGTGCCTGGAGTTGGGGGGTCGCAACTAATGAAAAACTGTTTTTT CAWSWGVATNEKLFF
. . TRBJ1-5 TRBV7-9 TGTGCCAGCAGCATCCTTGGCGGTAATGATCAGCCCCAGCATTTT CASSILGGNDQPQHF
few TRBD2 TRBJ2-5 TRBV7-3 TGTGCCAGCAGCTTAACGGTTGGCGGGGGATTGGAGACCCAGTACTTC CASSLTVGGGLETQYF
. . TRBJ2-7 TRBV15 TGTGCCACCAGCGTTGCGGCGAACTACGAGCAGTACTTC CATSVAANYEQYF
. . TRBJ2-5 TRBV19 TGTGCCAGTAGTTCAGATGGTGTTATAGAGACCCAGTACTTC CASSSDGVIETQYF
. . TRBJ2-1 TRBV5-1 TGCGCCAGCAGCTTGGTGGGCAGCTACAATGAGCAGTTCTTC CASSLVGSYNEQFF
. TRBD2 TRBJ2-3 TRBV10-1 TGCGCCAGCAGCGACGAGCGGGGGGGGGCAGATACGCAGTATTTT CASSDERGGADTQYF
. . TRBJ2-5 TRBV28 TGTGCCAGCGCTCAAGGGGGGGGCTTAGAGACCCAGTACTTC CASAQGGGLETQYF
. TRBD1 TRBJ1-5 TRBV18 TGTGCCAGCTCACCCCCGGGACAGGGCGGGCTGCCCCAGCATTTT CASSPPGQGGLPQHF
. TRBD1 TRBJ2-5 TRBV5-1 TGCGCCAGCAGCCCGGGGACAGCGGCGGGGACCCAGTACTTC CASSPGTAAGTQYF
. . TRBJ2-7 TRBV6-2/TRBV6-3 TGTGCCAGCAGTTACGCTTGGCAAACCTACGAGCAGTACTTC CASSYAWQTYEQYF
. TRBD1 TRBJ2-7 TRBV7-9 TGTGCCAGCAGCTTAAATCCCGGGACAGCTTACCCATACGAGCAGTACTTC CASSLNPGTAYPYEQYF
once TRBD1 TRBJ1-2 TRBV3-1/TRBV3-2 TGTGCCAGCAGCCCTGGGGCAGGGGGGAAAAGGGGCTACACCTTC CASSPGAGGKRGYTF
. TRBD1 TRBJ1-1 TRBV30 TGTGCCTGGAGTGTCAGGGGGACCACTGAAGCTTTCTTT CAWSVRGTTEAFF
. TRBD1 TRBJ1-1 TRBV6-5 TGTGCCAGCAGGGGACAGGGTTCGAACACTGAAGCTTTCTTT CASRGQGSNTEAFF
. TRBD2 TRBJ2-1 TRBV28 TGTGCCAGTCTATCCCCCCAGGGACTAAGCTACAATGAGCAGTTCTTC CASLSPQGLSYNEQFF
. TRBD1 TRBJ1-1 TRBV11-3 TGTGCCAGCAGCTTGGACAGGGCAAAAGGTGAAGCTTTCTTT CASSLDRAKGEAFF
. TRBD2 TRBJ2-1 TRBV5-1 TGCGCCAGCAGCTTGGCCGGCGGGGGGCCAAACGTTGAGCAGTTCTTC CASSLAGGGPNVEQFF
. TRBD1 TRBJ2-5 TRBV5-8 TGTGCCAGCCCTCGGACAGGGGGATTTTTAGAGACCCAGTACTTC CASPRTGGFLETQYF